This T cell receptor beta chain stems from a study of OX40 agonist ivuxolimab in advanced cancers. Sequencing was performed with immunoSEQ multiplex PCR; in TCRdb, only in-frame clones are kept and a portion is missing. The sample lists 45,000 to 55,000 clones; around 83% were seen once. The source material was CD4+ or CD8+ T cells sorted from blood, sampled in a trial of the OX40 agonist ivuxolimab. This receptor was obtained from an adult with an advanced solid tumor such as melanoma, head and neck, liver or kidney cancer.

CDR3 in amino acids: CASSSRDSGEQYF. CDR3 sequence (DNA): TGTGCCAGCAGCTCCCGGGACTCTGGGGAGCAGTACTTC. This chain uses TRBV5-4 with TRBJ2-7; the D gene is possibly TRBD2 (6 bases). The CDR3 is 13 residues long. The germline V gene encodes CDR1 SGHNT and CDR2 YYREEE (reference sequence). The germline V and J ends were trimmed by 3 bases and 7 bases, with 14 bases remaining between them. Drawing the rest from reference TRBV5-4 and TRBJ2-7, the complete variable domain is ETGVTQSPTHLIKTRGQQVTLRCSSQSGHNTVSWYQQALGQGPQFIFQYYREEENGRGNFPPRFSGLQFPNYSSELNVNALELDDSALYLCASSSRDSGEQYFGPGTRLTVT.